This TCR beta chain originates from a study of CD8 T cells in Susac syndrome (dated by TCRdb to the late 2010s). Study-level background: The study used repertoire sequencing to test whether antigen drove CD8+ T cell activation and differentiation in Susac syndrome. The study compared CD8+ T cell repertoire clonality among around 11 healthy donors, about 14 Susac syndrome patients and some 16 multiple sclerosis patients. The full study reports these points: The number of individuals in the TCR sequencing and HLA analysis was acknowledged as relatively small.

Peripheral blood CD8+ and CD4+ T cells from healthy donors, Susac syndrome patients and multiple sclerosis patients were profiled by high-throughput TCR beta sequencing. The healthy donors served as controls matched for age and sex. Bulk CD8+ and CD4+ T cells were purified by magnetic negative isolation, whereas CD8+ TEMRA cells were enriched by FACS. Blood was drawn into EDTA tubes, processed within 24 hours, and PBMCs were isolated by density gradient centrifugation. PBMCs intended for TCR sequencing were cryopreserved in liquid nitrogen and were subsequently thawed in a 37 degrees C water bath. The sorted or isolated CD4+, CD8+ and CD8+ TEMRA cells had a purity of 90% or higher. RNA was extracted using the RNeasy kit, and about 0.5 to 1 ug of the RNA was reverse transcribed with random hexamers. The immunoSEQ multiplex PCR assay, covering 54 Vbeta and 13 Jbeta segments, was used to amplify TCR beta CDR3 regions. Bias from PCR amplification was corrected by using a synthetic template baseline for primer optimization and for computational correction. Under the source paper's analysis protocol: Reads were annotated to V, D and J genes according to IMGT and were analyzed with immunoSEQ Analyzer, with only productive sequences retained. Clonality was calculated as one minus the Shannon entropy normalized by log2 of the number of productive unique sequences. For each patient and control, public and private clones were evaluated within the 100 most prevalent clones. Clones were defined as Susac-specific when absent from the healthy and MS cohorts, from over a thousand published viral clones and from other ImmuneACCESS disease sequences. TCRdb reran the public reads through fastp at Q25 and MiXCR, keeping productive beta chains. Every entry covers one CDR3 protein and lists the most common genes and DNA from its rows. TCRdb's processing, not the authors', yielded these V and J calls. The sample table contains roughly 60,000 distinct CDR3 sequences; only one count was recorded for around 94% of them. The ten largest account for about 0.21% of the sample.

The CDR3 goes from the cysteine to the phenylalanine over 17 residues. Of the read, only the CDR3 DNA is kept; its 51 bases are in frame from base 1. V has 0 bases trimmed and J has 2 bases trimmed; junction bases matching no gene number 10. For CDR1 and CDR2, the germline V gene lists LGHNA and YSLEER. On this clonotype: It lacks a known antigen. No base qualities exist here, and no much larger clone lies one base off it.

The sample comprised CD8+ T cells from PBMCs. Recombination linked TRBV4-3 to TRBJ2-7, and 7 junction bases match TRBD1. The sequence was collected from a human donor in good health. The DNA reads TGCGCCAGCAGCCAAGAACTTAAGCGTCAGGGGGCCTACGAGCAGTACTTC. Translated, it reads CASSQELKRQGAYEQYF.